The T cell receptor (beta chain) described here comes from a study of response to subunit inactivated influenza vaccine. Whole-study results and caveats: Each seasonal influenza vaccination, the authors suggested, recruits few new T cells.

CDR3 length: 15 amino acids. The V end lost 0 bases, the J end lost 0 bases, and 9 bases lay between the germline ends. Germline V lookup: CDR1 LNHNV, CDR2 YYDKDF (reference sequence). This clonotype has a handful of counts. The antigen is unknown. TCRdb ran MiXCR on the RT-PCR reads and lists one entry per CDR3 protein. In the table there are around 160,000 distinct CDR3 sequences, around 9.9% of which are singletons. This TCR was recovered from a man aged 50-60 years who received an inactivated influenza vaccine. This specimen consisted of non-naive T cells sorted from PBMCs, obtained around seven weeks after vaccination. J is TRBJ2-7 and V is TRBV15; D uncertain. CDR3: CATSRDQASSYEQYF. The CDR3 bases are TGTGCCACCAGCAGAGATCAGGCCTCCTCCTACGAGCAGTACTTC.